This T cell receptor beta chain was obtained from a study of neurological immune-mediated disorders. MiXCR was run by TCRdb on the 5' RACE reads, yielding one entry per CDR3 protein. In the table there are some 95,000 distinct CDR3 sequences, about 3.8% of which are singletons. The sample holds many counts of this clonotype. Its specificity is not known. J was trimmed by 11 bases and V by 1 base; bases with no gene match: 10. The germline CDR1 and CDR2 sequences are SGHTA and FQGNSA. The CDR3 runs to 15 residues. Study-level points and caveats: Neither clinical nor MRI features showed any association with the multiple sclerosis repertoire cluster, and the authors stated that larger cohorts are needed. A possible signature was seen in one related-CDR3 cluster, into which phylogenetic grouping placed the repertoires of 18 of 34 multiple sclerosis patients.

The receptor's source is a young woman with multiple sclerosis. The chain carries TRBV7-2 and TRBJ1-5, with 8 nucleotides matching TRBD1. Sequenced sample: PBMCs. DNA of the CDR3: TGTGCCAGCAGCTTAGACGGCAGGGGGCTATCAGCCCAGCATTTT. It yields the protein CASSLDGRGLSAQHF.